One and the same sample provided the 24 T cell receptor beta chains below, sequenced in a study of T cell repertoires in cytomegalovirus infection. TCRdb re-called the reads with MiXCR, one entry per CDR3 protein. The sample consists of some 300,000 distinct CDR3 sequences, approximately 8.9% of them appearing once. Sequencing was carried out using PBMCs. All receptors come from a human donor in good health (CMV status not recorded). Some clones in this sample may be carry-over from other donors' samples.

In this sample, this clonotype turned up many times. The chain carries TRBV10-3 and TRBJ2-1, with D perhaps given as TRBD1 or TRBD2 (5 bases each). This CDR3 contains 15 residues. V was pared by 8 bases and J by 9 bases, with 23 bases between. The germline gives CDR1 ENHRY, CDR2 SYGVKD. CDR3 nucleotide sequence: TGTGCCATCTCCCCCCGGGACCCCAAGGAGAGTGAGCAGTTCTTC. Residues: CAISPRDPKESEQFF.

This clonotype was seen only a few times. The chain is built from TRBV6-1 and TRBJ2-7; 8 nucleotides line up with TRBD2. With 3 bases clipped from V and 3 bases from J, the junction kept 1 base outside the gene matches. The CDR3 has 13 amino acids. CDR1 is MNHNS and CDR2 is SASEGT in the germline V gene. CDR3 DNA sequence: TGTGCCAGCAGTGACAGCGGGGGCTACGAGCAGTACGTC. Translation: CASSDSGGYEQYV.

The chain couples TRBV20-1 to TRBJ2-5; a possible D gene is TRBD1 (5 bases). CDR1 and CDR2 (germline): DFQATT, SNEGSKA (reference sequence). Trimming pared 6 bases from V and 2 bases from J, leaving 16 bases between. This CDR3 has 14 residues. CDR3 amino acids: CSAPNVRQQETQYF. CDR3 in DNA: TGCAGTGCCCCCAACGTTAGACAGCAAGAGACCCAGTACTTC.

The J gene is TRBJ2-1, the V gene TRBV20-1, with D possibly being TRBD1 or TRBD2 (5 bases each). V dropped 6 bases and J dropped 4 bases, with 10 bases sitting between them. From germline, CDR1 is DFQATT and CDR2 SNEGSKA (reference sequence). The CDR3 has 12 amino acids. This chain's CDR3 is CSAVGDYNEQFF. DNA for the CDR3: TGCAGTGCAGTGGGGGATTACAATGAGCAGTTCTTC.

There are many counts of this clonotype. The chain recombines TRBV20-1 with TRBJ1-5; 7 bases fit TRBD1. The CDR3 is made up of 14 amino acids. Germline values: CDR1 DFQATT, CDR2 SNEGSKA (reference sequence). Trimming took 5 bases from V and 0 from J; bases not matched to a gene: 4. CDR3 sequence: CSAGGQHSNQPQHF. The CDR3 DNA sequence: TGCAGTGCTGGGGGACAGCATAGCAATCAGCCCCAGCATTTT.

This clonotype was counted at least ten times. The genes are TRBV5-1 and TRBJ1-1; D unresolved. V lost 1 base and J 0 bases, leaving 7 bases between the germline ends. CDR1 SGHRS and CDR2 YFSETQ come from the germline V gene. The CDR3 runs 14 residues. This CDR3 is CASSLSGMNTEAFF. CDR3 sequence (DNA): TGCGCCAGCAGCTTGTCAGGTATGAACACTGAAGCTTTCTTT.

This clonotype was detected ten times or more. This rearrangement joins TRBV27 to TRBJ2-7; 7 bases fit TRBD1. CDR1 is MNHEY, CDR2 SMNVEV, per germline (reference sequence). The trim removed 5 bases at V and 4 bases at J, leaving 17 bases unmatched. CDR3 length equals 17 residues. CDR3 nucleotides: TGTGCCAGCAGTCCAAACTTCGGACAGGTGAGAGGGTACGAGCAGTACTTC. It specifies CASSPNFGQVRGYEQYF.

This clonotype was counted only a few times. The gene calls are TRBV20-1 and TRBJ1-6; TRBD1 matches at 9 bases. V was pared by 5 bases and J by 6 bases, with 5 bases of the junction left unmatched. Per the germline V gene, CDR1 is DFQATT and CDR2 is SNEGSKA (reference sequence). The CDR3 covers 14 residues. The CDR3 sequence is CSADRDRVNSPLHF. In DNA form, the CDR3 reads TGCAGTGCTGACCGGGACAGGGTTAATTCACCCCTCCACTTT.

V usage is TRBV18 and J usage is TRBJ2-1; 14 bases fit TRBD2. The CDR3 is made up of 16 amino acids. V lost 3 bases, J lost 5 bases, and 3 bases stayed unmatched. Germline V gene sequence: CDR1 KGHSH, CDR2 LQKENI. The CDR3 bases are TGTGCCAGCTCACCGCGACTAGCGGGGGGGGACAATGAGCAGTTCTTC. The encoded protein is CASSPRLAGGDNEQFF.

This clonotype has ten or more counts. The CDR3 sequence: CASSLGARSLNEQFF. In DNA, the CDR3 is TGTGCCAGCAGCTTAGGGGCACGGAGTCTCAATGAGCAGTTCTTC. The chain links TRBV7-8 to TRBJ2-1, with D hard to call. Germline-derived CDR1 and CDR2 are SGHVS and FQNEAQ. The CDR3 contains 15 residues. Trimming pared 1 base from V and 6 bases from J, leaving 13 bases between.

V usage is TRBV5-1 and J usage is TRBJ2-2, with D unresolved. This CDR3 has 14 amino acids. Germline-derived CDR1 and CDR2 are SGHRS and YFSETQ. Trimming cost V 5 bases and J 1 base, with 9 bases left between them. CDR3 sequence (DNA): TGCGCCAGCAGTTACAGCTTGAACACCGGGGAGCTGTTTTTT. Translated: CASSYSLNTGELFF.

This clonotype was counted many times. CDR3 DNA: TGCAGTGCTACTGCTGGGGCTAGCACAGATACGCAGTATTTT. Amino acid sequence: CSATAGASTDTQYF. V and J are TRBV20-1 and TRBJ2-3; D is possibly TRBD1 (5 bases). V dropped 4 bases and J dropped 0 bases, with 11 bases sitting between them. Germline V gene lookup returns CDR1 DFQATT and CDR2 SNEGSKA (reference sequence). This CDR3 contains 14 residues.

The gene calls are TRBV18 and TRBJ2-5; 7 nucleotides match TRBD1. The V gene's germline CDR1 is KGHSH and CDR2 LQKENI. J was trimmed by 5 bases and V by 3 bases; bases with no gene match: 9. This CDR3 region has 15 residues. CDR3: CASSPRTGIEETQYF. Written as DNA, the CDR3 is TGTGCCAGCTCACCCCGGACAGGAATAGAGGAGACCCAGTACTTC.

The table lists this clonotype with many counts. The J gene is TRBJ2-2, the V gene TRBV18; the D call may be TRBD1 or TRBD2 (5 bases each). Deletions cut 0 bases from V and 3 bases from J, with 8 bases between. CDR1 and CDR2 (germline): KGHSH, LQKENI. CDR3 size: 15 residues. The CDR3 DNA is TGTGCCAGCTCACCACCGGGACCGGACACCGGGGAGCTGTTTTTT. Translated, it gives CASSPPGPDTGELFF.

This clonotype was seen at least ten times. This chain uses TRBV19 with TRBJ2-5; D tentatively reads TRBD1 or TRBD2 (6 bases each). Germline V gene lookup returns CDR1 LNHDA and CDR2 SQIVND (reference sequence). Between the trimmed V and J ends, which lost 5 bases and 4 bases, there was a span of 17 bases. The length of the CDR3 is 15 residues. The CDR3 DNA sequence: TGTGCCAGTAGTCCGGAAGGGGGGCTCGCAGAGACCCAGTACTTC. Residues: CASSPEGGLAETQYF.

This clonotype was detected many times. The chain couples TRBV2 to TRBJ2-3, with TRBD2 matching 9 bases. Trimming removed 7 bases from V and 0 bases from J; junction bases left unmatched: 5. This CDR3 contains 15 residues. CDR1 is SNHLY and CDR2 is FYNNEI in the germline V gene. CDR3 in amino acids: CASNFAGGSTDTQYF. The CDR3 DNA reads TGTGCCAGCAACTTCGCGGGGGGGAGCACAGATACGCAGTATTTT. The entire variable domain, with the rest obtained from reference TRBV2 and TRBJ2-3, is as follows: EPEVTQTPSHQVTQMGQEVILRCVPISNHLYFYWYRQILGQKVEFLVSFYNNEISEKSEIFDDQFSVERPDGSNFTLKIRSTKLEDSAMYFCASNFAGGSTDTQYFGPGTRLTVL.

This clonotype was counted at least ten times. The chain joins TRBV28 to TRBJ2-3; no definite D call. Trimming left V 9 bases short and J 4 bases short, with 8 bases between. This CDR3 region has 11 residues. Germline CDR1 reads MDHEN; CDR2 reads SYDVKM. The CDR3 region is CASLLADTQYF. The CDR3 DNA reads as TGTGCCAGTCTTCTAGCAGATACGCAGTATTTT.

The table lists this clonotype with many counts. This rearrangement joins TRBV15 to TRBJ1-1; D unresolved. The ends were cut back, 8 bases at V and 2 bases at J, with 24 bases in the middle. The CDR3 is made up of 17 amino acids. From germline, CDR1 is LNHNV and CDR2 YYDKDF (reference sequence). The CDR3: CATHPGPRGSYNTEAFF. For the CDR3, the DNA is TGTGCCACCCACCCTGGGCCCCGCGGGTCGTATAACACTGAAGCTTTCTTT.

This clonotype was recorded at least ten times. This rearrangement joins TRBV14 to TRBJ1-1, with D tentatively TRBD1 (6 bases). Germline CDR1 SGHDN, CDR2 FVKESK. Trimming removed 0 bases at V and 6 bases at J, with 11 bases between. The CDR3 contains 14 residues. CDR3 coding DNA: TGTGCCAGCAGCCAAGATCCGGGACATCCTGAAGCTTTCTTT. Translating gives CASSQDPGHPEAFF.

The genes are TRBV12-3 or TRBV12-4 and TRBJ2-1; 11 bases agree with TRBD2. The length of the CDR3 is 16 residues. V shed 6 bases and J 8 bases; nucleotides not matched to a gene: 12. This chain's CDR3 is CASSLLAGGLKDEQFF. The CDR3 DNA sequence: TGTGCCAGCAGCCTGCTAGCGGGGGGCCTAAAAGATGAGCAGTTCTTC.

In its sample, this clonotype was seen many times. The J gene is TRBJ2-7, the V gene TRBV28; the D is unclear. The V and J ends lost 5 bases and 0 bases respectively, with 17 bases between them. Germline values: CDR1 MDHEN, CDR2 SYDVKM. This CDR3 comprises 16 residues. CDR3 DNA: TGTGCCAGCAGTAGTTCTAAGGCTAGAAGCTCCTACGAGCAGTACGTC. Its translation is CASSSSKARSSYEQYV.

This clonotype was recorded many times. The rearrangement joins TRBV12-3 or TRBV12-4 to TRBJ1-1; D remains unclear. The V and J ends lost 3 bases and 0 bases respectively, with 11 bases between them. The CDR3 loop spans 15 amino acids. The CDR3 reads CASSFRAVMNTEAFF. Here the CDR3 DNA reads TGTGCCAGCAGTTTTAGGGCGGTAATGAACACTGAAGCTTTCTTT.

This clonotype occurred many times. The chain links TRBV4-1 to TRBJ1-4, with 10 bases fitting TRBD1. The germline V gene has CDR1 MGHRA and CDR2 YSYEKL. The CDR3 runs to 15 residues. Trimming cost V 0 bases and J 8 bases; bases outside gene matches: 3. As DNA, the CDR3 is TGCGCCAGCAGCCAAGATGGGACAGGGGTAGAAAAACTGTTTTTT. It specifies CASSQDGTGVEKLFF.

Many counts were recorded for this clonotype. The chain combines TRBV6-5 with TRBJ1-6; TRBD1 agrees at 9 bases. This CDR3 is 16 amino acids long. V trimming: 7 bases; J trimming: 10 bases; junction bases outside the gene matches: 14. Germline CDR1 is MNHEY and CDR2 is SVGAGI. CDR3 in amino acids: CASTLGQGGVGSPLHF. The CDR3 coding sequence is TGTGCCAGCACCTTGGGACAGGGAGGGGTCGGATCACCCCTCCACTTT.